This TCR beta chain was obtained from a study of quantifying T cell responses using KT2 cells. On the study more broadly: RNA was reverse transcribed with TCR alpha and beta constant-region primers. General study findings and limits: The number of KT2 alpha and beta sequences was a linear function of input KT2 cells.

Each cDNA got a UMI-containing oligo ligated at its 3' end. The first PCR ran 4 to 5 cycles with an equimolar RC1.1 and RC1.2 beta primer mix. A single record per CDR3 protein comes from TCRdb applying MiXCR to the UMI-ligation and nested PCR reads. There are 40,000 or so distinct CDR3 sequences in the sample; about 18% occur only once, and 40% to 55% lies in the top ten. Germline lookup yields CDR1 SQVTM and CDR2 ANQGSEA. With 4 bases removed from V and 2 bases from J, the gap between germline ends came to 11 bases. This CDR3 has 13 amino acids. Unfractionated PBMC were spiked with known numbers of KT2 clone cells. Different KT2-to-PBMC ratios were created with a constant PBMC count. This clonotype was counted at least ten times. The antigen is not known.

This clonotype was obtained from a human donor. The chain couples TRBV29-1 to TRBJ1-1; D is ambiguous. The sample consisted of PBMCs spiked with cells of the T cell clone KT2. The DNA of the CDR3 is TGCAGCGTTGTAGAGGGCCTAAACACTGAAGCTTTCTTT. Its translation: CSVVEGLNTEAFF. The complete variable domain, with remaining parts taken from reference TRBV29-1 and TRBJ1-1, reads SAVISQKPSRDICQRGTSLTIQCQVDSQVTMMFWYRQQPGQSLTLIATANQGSEATYESGFVIDKFPISRPNLTFSTLTVSNMSPEDSSIYLCSVVEGLNTEAFFGQGTRLTVV.